A single sample is the source of the 28 T cell receptor beta chains below, sequenced in a study of T cell clonotyping in hematopoietic cell transplantation. Assay used: immunoSEQ multiplex PCR; TCRdb lists only in-frame clones, some missing. Among tens of thousands of clones, 95% were seen once, and the ten largest hold 0.85% to 1%. Sequenced material: peripheral blood mononuclear cells. The receptors were sampled from a young man in good health. Some clones in this sample may be carry-over from other donors' samples.

The chain carries TRBV2 and TRBJ2-7; D not certain. V lost 6 bases to trimming and J lost 4 bases, with 10 bases between them. This CDR3 contains 12 residues. CDR1 and CDR2 (germline): SNHLY, FYNNEI. In DNA, the CDR3 is TGTGCCAGCAGGGGCAATTATTACGAGCAGTACTTC. Amino acids: CASRGNYYEQYF.

V is TRBV19 and J is TRBJ1-2, with D tentatively TRBD1 (5 bases). The CDR3 extends over 14 amino acids. Between the trimmed V and J ends, which lost 3 bases and 2 bases, there was a span of 10 bases. CDR1 and CDR2 from the germline V gene are LNHDA and SQIVND (reference sequence). The DNA of the CDR3 is TGTGCCAGTAGTATTCGGGGCAGGAACTATGGCTACACCTTC. Amino acid sequence: CASSIRGRNYGYTF.

In its sample, this clone was seen a few times. The chain recombines TRBV11-2 with TRBJ1-1; D is uncertain. V shed 3 bases and J shed 3 bases, with 8 bases lying between them. This CDR3 is 13 amino acids long. The germline gives CDR1 SGHAT, CDR2 FQNNGV. CDR3 nucleotide sequence: TGTGCCAGCAGCTTCGGGTTGGACACTGAAGCTTTCTTT. Its protein product is CASSFGLDTEAFF. The full variable domain, rest sourced from reference TRBV11-2 and TRBJ1-1, is EAGVAQSPRYKIIEKRQSVAFWCNPISGHATLYWYQQILGQGPKLLIQFQNNGVVDDSQLPKDRFSAERLKGVDSTLKIQPAKLEDSAVYLCASSFGLDTEAFFGQGTRLTVV.

This rearrangement joins TRBV19 to TRBJ2-2; maybe TRBD1 (5 bases). From germline, CDR1 is LNHDA and CDR2 SQIVND (reference sequence). The CDR3 is 13 amino acids. V dropped 8 bases and J dropped 7 bases, with 14 bases sitting between them. The CDR3 is CASASQGGGELFF. The DNA of the CDR3 is TGTGCCAGTGCAAGCCAGGGTGGCGGGGAGCTGTTTTTT.

V and J are TRBV18 and TRBJ2-1, with a tentative D call TRBD1 (6 bases). In germline, CDR1 is KGHSH, CDR2 LQKENI. V lost 3 bases and J 7 bases, leaving 13 bases between the germline ends. CDR3 length: 14 residues. The CDR3 DNA follows: TGTGCCAGCTCACCCTCACAGGGTGCGAATGAGCAGTTCTTC. It translates to CASSPSQGANEQFF.

This chain uses TRBV11-1 with TRBJ2-1; D is possibly TRBD1 (6 bases). CDR1 and CDR2 from the germline V gene are SGHAT and FQDESV (reference sequence). V was pared by 5 bases and J by 3 bases, with 17 bases between. The CDR3 totals 16 residues. CDR3 in DNA: TGTGCCAGCAGCACGGTGACAGGATCTCGCTACAATGAGCAGTTCTTC. Translated: CASSTVTGSRYNEQFF.

The rearrangement uses TRBV9 and TRBJ1-2, with D unresolved. The germline CDR1 and CDR2 sequences are SGDLS and YYNGEE. V lost 1 base, J lost 3 bases, and 13 bases lay in between. The CDR3 is 15 residues long. CDR3 bases: TGTGCCAGCAGCGTACGGGAAGCCGGCCACTATGGCTACACCTTC. Encoded protein: CASSVREAGHYGYTF.

The chain recombines TRBV10-3 with TRBJ2-3, with D perhaps given as TRBD1 or TRBD2 (6 bases each). CDR3 length equals 15 residues. Germline CDR1 is ENHRY and CDR2 is SYGVKD. Trimming pared 4 bases from V and 0 bases from J, leaving 11 bases between. The CDR3 protein is CAISVRGPSTDTQYF. Written as DNA, the CDR3 is TGTGCCATCAGTGTACGGGGGCCTAGCACAGATACGCAGTATTTT.

The V and J genes are TRBV19 and TRBJ2-3; 7 bases line up with TRBD2. With 5 bases clipped from V and 0 bases from J, the junction kept 2 bases outside the gene matches. CDR1 LNHDA and CDR2 SQIVND come from the germline V gene (reference sequence). This CDR3 contains 14 residues. The CDR3: CASSQGGSTDTQYF. The CDR3 bases are TGTGCCAGTAGTCAGGGAGGGAGCACAGATACGCAGTATTTT.

The genes are TRBV19 and TRBJ1-1; 9 bases match TRBD1. The J segment lost 0 bases and the V segment lost 6 bases, leaving 14 bases of the junction unmatched. Germline V gene lookup returns CDR1 LNHDA and CDR2 SQIVND (reference sequence). The CDR3 runs 18 residues. The CDR3 loop is CASSKSGQGLFMNTEAFF. The CDR3 DNA follows: TGTGCCAGTAGCAAGTCGGGACAGGGCCTTTTTATGAACACTGAAGCTTTCTTT.

This chain joins TRBV7-8 and TRBJ2-5, with D perhaps given as TRBD1 or TRBD2 (6 bases each). From germline, CDR1 is SGHVS and CDR2 FQNEAQ. V was pared by 1 base and J by 5 bases, with 14 bases between. This CDR3 region has 15 residues. The CDR3 protein is CASSLERRRGETQYF. For the CDR3, the DNA is TGTGCCAGCAGCTTAGAGCGTCGGAGGGGGGAGACCCAGTACTTC.

The chain carries TRBV2 and TRBJ1-6, with D unclear. The CDR3 length is 13 residues. The V end lost 3 bases, the J end lost 3 bases, and 3 bases lay between the germline ends. Germline V gene sequence: CDR1 SNHLY, CDR2 FYNNEI. This chain's CDR3 is CASSEDYNSPLHF. CDR3 coding DNA: TGTGCCAGCAGTGAGGACTATAATTCACCCCTCCACTTT.

The chain is built from TRBV11-3 and TRBJ2-7, with 10 positions matching TRBD1. Germline trimming cut 5 bases from V and 3 bases from J; bases unmatched to any gene: 10. From germline, CDR1 is SGHNT and CDR2 YENEEA. This CDR3 is 16 amino acids long. CDR3 region: CASSAGTGDGGYEQYF. The CDR3 DNA follows: TGTGCCAGCAGCGCCGGGACAGGGGATGGAGGCTACGAGCAGTACTTC.

Written as DNA, the CDR3 is TGTGCCTGGAGTTTGAACAGGGATGTTGCCTACACCTTC. Translating it yields CAWSLNRDVAYTF. This rearrangement joins TRBV30 to TRBJ1-2; D may be TRBD1 (6 bases). V lost 2 bases to trimming and J lost 10 bases, with 17 bases between them. Germline values: CDR1 GTSNPN, CDR2 SVGIG (reference sequence). This CDR3 region has 13 residues.

The chain combines TRBV5-1 with TRBJ2-5; D may match TRBD1 or TRBD2 (6 bases each). Germline V gene lookup returns CDR1 SGHRS and CDR2 YFSETQ. V lost 4 bases and J lost 5, with 18 bases in between. This CDR3 contains 15 residues. CDR3 in amino acids: CASSLIPGAGETQYF. CDR3 DNA sequence: TGCGCCAGCAGCCTGATCCCGGGGGCTGGGGAGACCCAGTACTTC.

This chain joins TRBV27 and TRBJ2-7; 9 bases line up with TRBD1. Germline trimming cut 7 bases from V and 3 bases from J; bases unmatched to any gene: 13. CDR1 and CDR2 from the germline V gene are MNHEY and SMNVEV (reference sequence). The CDR3 has 16 amino acids. For the CDR3, the DNA is TGTGCCAGCACAATCCCGGGACAGGGAAACTGCTACGAGCAGTACTTC. This translates into CASTIPGQGNCYEQYF.

The CDR3 is CASRARGNQPQHF. Here the CDR3 DNA reads TGTGCCAGCAGAGCCAGGGGAAATCAGCCCCAGCATTTT. This chain uses TRBV5-8 with TRBJ1-5; possibly TRBD1 for D (6 bases). The CDR3 totals 13 residues. V shed 5 bases and J shed 4 bases, with 10 bases lying between them. Looked up from germline, CDR1 is SGHTS and CDR2 is YDEGEE.

This clone has just a few counts. This rearrangement joins TRBV11-3 to TRBJ2-3; D unclear. The CDR3 covers 12 residues. Germline assignment: CDR1 SGHNT and CDR2 YENEEA. Trimming removed 2 bases from V and 7 bases from J, with 7 bases in between. This CDR3 reads CASSLSVYTQYF. CDR3 bases: TGTGCCAGCAGCTTATCCGTATATACGCAGTATTTT.

The chain uses TRBV27 and TRBJ1-2; possibly TRBD1 for D (6 bases). Germline values: CDR1 MNHEY, CDR2 SMNVEV (reference sequence). CDR3 length equals 14 residues. V dropped 6 bases and J dropped 4 bases, with 15 bases sitting between them. The CDR3 DNA reads as TGTGCCAGCAGGAAGATGACAGGCCTCTATGGCTACACCTTC. Encoded protein: CASRKMTGLYGYTF.

The rearrangement uses TRBV7-3 and TRBJ2-1; 12 positions agree with TRBD2. CDR3 length equals 15 residues. Germline V gene sequence: CDR1 SGHTA, CDR2 FQGTGA. The ends lost 2 bases at V and 12 bases at J; junction bases unmatched: 8. CDR3 protein: CASSLSSGGASVQFF. In DNA, the CDR3 is TGTGCCAGCAGCTTATCTAGCGGGGGGGCCTCGGTGCAGTTCTTC.

V and J are TRBV5-6 and TRBJ1-4; D uncertain. The CDR3 has 16 residues. Germline V gene data show CDR1 as SGHDT and CDR2 as YYEEEE. Trimming shortened V by 1 base and J by 0 bases, and 10 bases separated the two germline ends. The CDR3 coding sequence is TGTGCCAGCAGCTTGTTAATAGCACCAACTAATGAAAAACTGTTTTTT. It yields the protein CASSLLIAPTNEKLFF.

V gene TRBV28 combines with J gene TRBJ2-7, with 9 bases identical to TRBD1. Germline V gives CDR1 MDHEN, CDR2 SYDVKM. With V trimmed by 7 bases and J by 2 bases, 6 bases remained unmatched. The CDR3 extends over 14 amino acids. DNA for the CDR3: TGTGCCAGCATCCGGACAGGGGACCCCTACGAGCAGTACTTC. This gives the protein CASIRTGDPYEQYF.

This chain connects TRBV30 to TRBJ2-3; D might be TRBD2 (5 bases). The CDR3 is 15 amino acids. V was shortened by 0 bases and J by 2 bases, with 12 bases between the two germline ends. Per germline, CDR1 GTSNPN and CDR2 SVGIG (reference sequence). The CDR3 nucleotides are TGTGCCTGGAGTGTAGGAAGCGGAGACACAGATACGCAGTATTTT. Encoded protein: CAWSVGSGDTDTQYF.

The chain employs TRBV30 and TRBJ1-5, with 7 bases identical to TRBD1. V shed 2 bases, J shed 1 base, and the junction held 2 bases outside the gene matches. Germline values: CDR1 GTSNPN, CDR2 SVGIG (reference sequence). This CDR3 comprises 14 residues. CDR3 in amino acids: CAWSTTGSNQPQHF. The CDR3 bases are TGTGCCTGGAGTACGACAGGGAGCAATCAGCCCCAGCATTTT.

The chain couples TRBV4-1 to TRBJ1-4; no firm D call. Trimming took off 5 bases at V and 2 bases at J, with 9 bases between the two ends. Germline CDR1 reads MGHRA; CDR2 reads YSYEKL. The CDR3 length is 14 residues. CDR3 amino acids: CASSKTLTNEKLFF. The CDR3 region has the DNA TGCGCCAGCAGCAAAACCTTGACTAATGAAAAACTGTTTTTT.

The chain combines TRBV7-2 with TRBJ2-7, with a weak D call TRBD1 (5 bases). Trimming left V 1 base short and J 0 bases short, with 13 bases between. In germline, CDR1 is SGHTA, CDR2 FQGNSA. CDR3 length equals 16 residues. CDR3 region: CASSLVSGSVSYEQYF. In DNA form, the CDR3 reads TGTGCCAGCAGCTTAGTGTCAGGGTCCGTCTCCTACGAGCAGTACTTC.

The V gene is TRBV5-1, the J gene TRBJ2-3; 7 bases line up with TRBD2. CDR1 SGHRS and CDR2 YFSETQ come from the germline V gene. The J segment lost 1 base and the V segment lost 7 bases, leaving 6 bases of the junction unmatched. The CDR3 spans 14 residues. CDR3 protein: CASRGRVGTDTQYF. In DNA form, the CDR3 reads TGCGCCAGCCGGGGGAGGGTAGGCACAGATACGCAGTATTTT.

The CDR3 protein is CASSPLAVSLNYEQYF. For the CDR3, the DNA is TGTGCCAGCAGCCCCCTGGCCGTATCTCTCAACTACGAGCAGTACTTC. The rearrangement links TRBV7-2 to TRBJ2-7; no reliable D call. This CDR3 region has 16 residues. V lost 5 bases and J 3 bases, leaving 20 bases between the germline ends. Germline V gene lookup returns CDR1 SGHTA and CDR2 FQGNSA.